This paragraph reports one TCR beta chain. A second roughly 6 to 12 cycle PCR used barcoded and J-beta primers. TCRdb passed the 5' RACE reads through MiXCR, listing each CDR3 protein once. There are about 1.4 million distinct CDR3 sequences in the sample; approximately 59% occur only once, and under 8.5% lies in the top ten. These data belong to a study of blood T cells in healthy people across ages. Germline CDR1 and CDR2: MGHRA and YSYEKL. The junction had 10 bases not matched to a gene; V was cut back by 3 bases and J by 8 bases. The CDR3 runs 16 residues. The clonotype originates from a man aged 18 to 30 in good health. The chain employs TRBV4-1 and TRBJ1-4; TRBD1 matches at 9 bases. Sequenced material: blood. The CDR3 here is CASSQPYRGRDEKLFF. The CDR3 DNA reads TGCGCCAGCAGCCAGCCTTACAGGGGGCGAGACGAAAAACTGTTTTTT.